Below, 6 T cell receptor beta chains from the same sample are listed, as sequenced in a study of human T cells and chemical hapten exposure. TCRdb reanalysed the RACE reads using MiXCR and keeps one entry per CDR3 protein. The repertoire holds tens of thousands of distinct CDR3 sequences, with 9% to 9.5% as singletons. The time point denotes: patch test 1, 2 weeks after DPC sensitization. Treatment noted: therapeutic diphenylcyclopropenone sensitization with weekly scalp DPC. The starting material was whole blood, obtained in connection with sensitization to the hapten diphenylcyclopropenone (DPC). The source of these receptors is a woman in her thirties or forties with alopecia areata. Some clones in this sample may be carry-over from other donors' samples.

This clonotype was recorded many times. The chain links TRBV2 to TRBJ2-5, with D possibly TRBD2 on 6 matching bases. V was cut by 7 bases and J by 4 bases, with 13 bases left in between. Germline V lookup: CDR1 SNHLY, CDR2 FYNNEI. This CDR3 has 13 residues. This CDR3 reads CASTVGAGETQYF. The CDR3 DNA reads TGTGCCAGCACCGTCGGAGCGGGAGAGACCCAGTACTTC.

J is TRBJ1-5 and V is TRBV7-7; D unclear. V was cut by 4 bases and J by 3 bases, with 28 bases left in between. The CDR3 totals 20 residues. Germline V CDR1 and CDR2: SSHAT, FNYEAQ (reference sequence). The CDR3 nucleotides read TGTGCCAGCAGCTACGTCGGGGATTGTACCGAAATGAGCCTCAATCAGCCCCAGCATTTT. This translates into CASSYVGDCTEMSLNQPQHF.

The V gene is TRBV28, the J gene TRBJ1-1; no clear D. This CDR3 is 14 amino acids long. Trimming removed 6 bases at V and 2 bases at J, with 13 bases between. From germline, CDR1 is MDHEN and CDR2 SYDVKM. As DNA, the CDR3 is TGTGCCAGCAGACATCACGCCGAAAACACTGAAGCTTTCTTT. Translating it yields CASRHHAENTEAFF. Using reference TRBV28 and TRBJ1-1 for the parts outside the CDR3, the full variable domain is DVKVTQSSRYLVKRTGEKVFLECVQDMDHENMFWYRQDPGLGLRLIYFSYDVKMKEKGDIPEGYSVSREKKERFSLILESASTNQTSMYLCASRHHAENTEAFFGQGTRLTVV.

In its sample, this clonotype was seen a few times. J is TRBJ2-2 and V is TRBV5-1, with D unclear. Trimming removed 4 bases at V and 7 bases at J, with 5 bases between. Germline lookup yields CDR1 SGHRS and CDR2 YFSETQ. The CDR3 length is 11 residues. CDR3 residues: CASSTLGELFF. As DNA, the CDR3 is TGCGCCAGCAGCACCCTCGGGGAGCTGTTTTTT. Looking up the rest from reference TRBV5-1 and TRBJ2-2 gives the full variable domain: KAGVTQTPRYLIKTRGQQVTLSCSPISGHRSVSWYQQTPGQGLQFLFEYFSETQRNKGNFPGRFSGRQFSNSRSEMNVSTLELGDSALYLCASSTLGELFFGEGSRLTVL.

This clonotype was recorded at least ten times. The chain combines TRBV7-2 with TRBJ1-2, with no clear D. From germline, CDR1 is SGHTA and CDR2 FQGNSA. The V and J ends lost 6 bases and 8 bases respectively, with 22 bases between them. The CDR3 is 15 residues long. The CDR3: CASRWAGGSLGGYTF. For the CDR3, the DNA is TGTGCCAGCAGATGGGCAGGAGGGTCTCTGGGAGGCTACACCTTC.

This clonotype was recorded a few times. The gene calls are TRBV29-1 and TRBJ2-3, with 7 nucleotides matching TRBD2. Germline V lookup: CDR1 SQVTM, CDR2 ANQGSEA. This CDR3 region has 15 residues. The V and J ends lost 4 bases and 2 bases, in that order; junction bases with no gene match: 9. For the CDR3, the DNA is TGCAGCGTTGGAGGCGGGGGTAGGGCCACAGATACGCAGTATTTT. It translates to CSVGGGGRATDTQYF.